The entry that follows covers one T cell receptor beta chain sequence. The clone's antigen remains unknown. No much larger clone exists at a distance of one base, and base qualities are not known. The cohort comprised approximately 700 healthy bone marrow donors. At the time of sampling, all cohort members were nominally healthy, though unrecorded immune exposures were likely present. The donor was CMV seronegative and belonged to the group of over 350 seronegative cohort members. A peripheral blood sample was provided by each donor, and peripheral blood mononuclear cells were used for TCR beta sequencing. The Qiagen DNeasy Blood Extraction Kit was used to extract genomic DNA from the blood cell samples. V lost 5 bases and J lost 0 bases, and the count of bases not matched to a germline gene is 6. From its cysteine to its phenylalanine, the CDR3 spans 16 amino acids. The read is trimmed to its CDR3 DNA, 48 bases read in frame from base 1. CDR1 and CDR2 are drawn from the germline V gene: SNHLY, FYNNEI.

The sample is drawn from a study of cytomegalovirus exposure and HLA in healthy donors (dated by TCRdb to about 2017). About the study as a whole: In an earlier analysis of fewer than 750 of the donors, less than 350 Gb of sequence data and 95 million to 130 million unique TCR beta sequences from about 190 million T cells were reported. A later analysis re-analyzed previously published TCR beta repertoires from about 600 donors and added high-resolution HLA genotyping to study TCR occurrence patterns. Rather than drawing on any new phenotypic data, the later analysis identified candidate immune exposures from TCR beta sequences and the way those sequences occurred across donors. A later genetic analysis used genome-wide SNP genotypes for about 65% of the roughly 700 donors, treating that subset as a discovery cohort. All discovery cohort repertoires had been generated using a single sequencing platform. To decide whether each TCR beta V gene segment behaved as functional or pseudogenic, an earlier analysis of some 600 of the donors relied on high-throughput TCR beta sequencing. About 300 gigabases of sequencing data and 80 million or so unique TCR sequences were included in an early release covering over 600 HLA-typed donors. A handful of DR-DQ haplotypes were handled as single units for association and clustering because linkage in the cohort was strong. The study combined high-throughput TCR immunosequencing, statistical association of individual TCRs with disease status, and machine learning to predict cytomegalovirus infection status. Donor age, sex, ethnicity and CMV serostatus were collected together with the repertoire data. Using immunosequencing, the study profiled T cell repertoires from around 670 subjects and related those repertoires to cytomegalovirus serostatus. In addition to the first cohort of around 670 subjects, a separate validation cohort of approximately 130 different subjects was used. The number of typed donors differed by locus: roughly 629-630 for A, B, C, DRB1 and DQB1; approximately 520 for DQA1; 606 for DPA1; and around 450 for DPB1. On average, roughly 250,000 unique TCR beta nucleotide sequences were sequenced per donor among fewer than 500 genotyped donors of the cohort, with approximately 18% of those sequences being non-productive. Both class I and class II loci were covered by HLA typing, at four-digit resolution. Among the 398 genotyped donors, around 81% belonged to the genetic ancestry cluster associated with self-reported Caucasian donors. The study aimed to test whether cataloging public T cell receptors could reveal signatures of past pathogen exposure.

The library relied on the immunoSEQ multiplex PCR assay. The multiplex PCR relied on a mix of 60 forward primers for TCR Vbeta segments and 13 reverse primers for TCR Jbeta segments. The CDR3 region of rearranged TCR beta genes was amplified from genomic DNA by a multiplex PCR assay. On the Illumina HiSeq System, the amplified TCR beta libraries were sequenced as 87-base-pair reads. Turning to the authors' computational methods: A later analysis counted tens of millions of unique TCR beta chains across the 666 repertoires, and about 10 million of these chains were shared by at least two donors. To remove PCR and sequencing errors, raw reads were error-corrected and collapsed into unique sequences using a nearest-neighbor algorithm that merged closely related sequences. Alignment of CDR3 sequences to IMGT reference sequences was used to assign V, D and J gene segments. Each retained sequence needed at least a six-nucleotide match to both a V gene segment and a J gene segment. Rearrangements were classified as productive when the CDR3 lacked stop codons and remained in frame with V and J, and all other rearrangements were classified as non-productive. Following IMGT convention, CDR3 was defined as the stretch from the second conserved V-encoded cysteine to the conserved J-encoded phenylalanine. The earlier analysis of 500 to 600 of the donors excluded sequences that lacked an unambiguous match to a single V gene segment. An earlier analysis of approximately 590 of the donors classified V segments as functional when productive rearrangements were above 56.7% and as segregating when the standard deviation between donors was above 5%. To diagnose cytomegalovirus status from the catalog of TCR beta chain sequences, a statistical classification framework was built. A later analysis assigned V and J genes by comparing TCR nucleotide sequences with IMGT/GENE-DB human TR gene sequences. Using the TCRdist pipeline, a later analysis assigned CDR3 sequences along with most-parsimonious VDJ recombination scenarios. In a later analysis, every TCR beta chain was defined by the combination of its CDR3 amino acid sequence and its V-gene family, and reads without a unique V-gene family were dropped. As a way to deal with suspected cross-contamination and a sequencing artifact, a later analysis dropped under 600 nucleotide sequences that were highly shared and had low generation probability. In a later analysis, a clonal expansion index for each public chain was calculated from normalized within-repertoire ranks of inferred template counts. In a later analysis, generation probabilities were computed with a VDJ recombination model fitted to out-of-frame rearrangements, and the resulting probabilities were checked against IGoR. Hypergeometric tests were used in a later analysis to score TCR-TCR, TCR-HLA and TCR-CMV co-occurrence, with a repertoire-size bias correction applied to the TCR pairs. A later analysis estimated false discovery rates by permuting HLA or CMV assignments 20 times. In a later analysis, co-occurring TCRs were grouped using DBSCAN, and TCRdist sequence similarity was added for clustering within HLA-allele-positive subsets. Co-occurrence clustering excluded repertoires with fewer than 30,000 or more than 120,000 public chains, plus five with anomalous nucleotide sharing. The source is immuneACCESS, and TCRdb retained only in-frame sequences with V and J called. Part of the clones is not carried over; for the studies checked, unresolved V genes explain less than half of this, and the remainder is unexplained. The V and J calls and clone size are taken from that table; D and trimming were inferred from the DNA. For this sample there are around 150,000 clones; 70% to 85% appear just once. Roughly 1.9% of the sample lies in the top ten.

Results and caveats for the whole study, not just this receptor: The earlier analysis of about 600 of the donors excluded 15 to 20 rarely observed V segments, including chromosome 9 orphons, because counts were too low. The study listed 150 to 200 TCR beta chains as associated with cytomegalovirus. A further reported finding was that TCR beta sequences accurately predicted the HLA-A and HLA-B alleles for most subjects in the first cohort. Correlated functional status among segregating V segments might be attributable to linkage disequilibrium, but an unknown experimental factor could not be ruled out. Compared with the roughly 600-donor mean, donors in an Asian-associated ancestry cluster had fewer N-insertions in productive TCRs, according to a later genetic analysis. A later analysis associated some 17,000 TCR beta sequences with specific HLA alleles at a false discovery rate of 0.05. In an earlier analysis of approximately 590 of the donors, most TCR beta V segments appeared in productive rearrangements about 90% or about 30% of the time, broadly matching IMGT annotations. A few of the identified cytomegalovirus-associated TCR beta chains were confirmed in vitro to be specific for cytomegalovirus antigens. A cluster of highly shared sequence variants was judged likely to be a technical artifact of the sequencing pipeline. Sequencing depth was assumed to be roughly uniform across donors in the presence/absence analyses, though that assumption may not hold. This cohort had only TCR beta chains sequenced, and the lack of alpha or paired-chain data limited which features could be detected. According to a later analysis, most CMV-associated TCR beta chains appeared to be HLA-restricted, and the HLA associations seemed to be driven largely by CMV exposure. When HLA alleles, especially DR and DQ, strongly co-occurred, attributing TCR associations to individual alleles was difficult. Across donors, most TCR sequences were observed very rarely, whereas some public TCRs were present in many individuals. A later analysis found that HLA-associated TCR beta chains were more clonally expanded and had lower generation probabilities than equally common non-associated chains. The classifier was reported to diagnose cytomegalovirus status with high specificity and sensitivity in both the original cohort and the validation cohort. The 87-base-pair reads could not distinguish some IMGT-functional V segments, including TRBV6-2 and TRBV6-3, so those segments were excluded. CMV serostatus was the only immune exposure information available for the cohort. Because HLA typing was unavailable for some donors at each locus, only the typed subset was used in association tests. A later analysis found that TCR association rates varied across HLA loci, with DRB1 alleles showing the most associated TCRs and HLA-C alleles the fewest. In a later genetic analysis, a missense DCLRE1C variant was associated with V-gene and J-gene trimming of TCR beta chains, and the association was replicated in an independent cohort. A later analysis reported that several top co-occurrence clusters appeared linked to parvovirus B19, influenza, CMV and Epstein-Barr virus. The authors suggested that the approach could potentially be generalized to other disease states and immunological phenotypes.

The specimen was PBMCs. Here the chain combines TRBV2 and TRBJ2-1; 8 bases in between match TRBD1. The clonotype was recovered from a man between 35 and 55 years old in good health and CMV-seronegative. The sequenced DNA is TGTGCCAGCAGTTCCAGGACAGGGAGCTCCTACAATGAGCAGTTCTTC. It encodes CASSSRTGSSYNEQFF.